The source of this T cell receptor beta chain is a study of CD8+CD57+ T cells in acquired aplastic anemia. Looking at the study overall: Roughly 3.2 ug was the average amount of DNA from sorted CD4+ and CD8+ cells.

The ends lost 4 bases at V and 10 bases at J; junction bases unmatched: 8. Germline V gene sequence: CDR1 SEHNR, CDR2 FQNEAQ (reference sequence). CDR3 size: 16 residues. The patients chosen for sequencing had shown expansion of CD8+CD57+ cells (detected by flow cytometry). Severe acquired aplastic anemia affected all patients. By the time of blood sampling, patients had still received no therapy. This clonotype was detected ten times or more. Its antigen remains unidentified. The study profiled TCR beta VDJ and CDR3 using genomic DNA as template. MiXCR, applied by TCRdb to the reads, yields one record per CDR3 protein. This sample has 150,000 or so distinct CDR3 sequences, with 52% found just once. The study's findings and limits: Significance was not reached for CD8+ Simpson's diversity between patients and controls.

This sequence was found in a human donor with aplastic anemia. The material sequenced was sorted CD4+, CD8+, or CD8+CD57+ T cells (not recorded which) from PBMCs. The rearrangement joins TRBV7-9 to TRBJ2-1; the match to TRBD2 covers 15 bases. The CDR3 sequence is CASSSRTSGGAGEQFF. In DNA, the CDR3 is TGTGCCAGCAGCTCCCGGACTAGCGGGGGGGCGGGGGAGCAGTTCTTC.